The 19 T cell receptor beta chains given below trace back to one sample, sequenced in a study of T-cell reconstitution after alpha-beta-depleted transplantation in children. Preparing the TCRbeta library involved the use of unique molecular identifiers. TCRdb redid the calling of the PCR reads with MiXCR, one entry per CDR3 protein. The sample lists a few hundred thousand distinct CDR3 sequences; just over 20% were seen once. The sample consisted of PBMCs from the stem cell graft donor, taken from the stem cell graft. The receptor set was obtained from a human donor who donated a stem cell graft to a child with acute myeloid leukemia.

The chain links TRBV4-1 to TRBJ2-5; no clear D. The V end lost 1 base, the J end lost 1 base, and 10 bases lay between the germline ends. This CDR3 is built from 15 residues. Germline lookup yields CDR1 MGHRA and CDR2 YSYEKL. The CDR3 reads CASSQVADFQETQYF. Written as DNA, the CDR3 is TGCGCCAGCAGCCAAGTCGCGGATTTCCAAGAGACCCAGTACTTC.

This clonotype has just a few counts. The rearrangement joins TRBV20-1 to TRBJ2-1; the match to TRBD2 covers 8 bases. Germline CDR1 reads DFQATT; CDR2 reads SNEGSKA (reference sequence). V trimming: 6 bases; J trimming: 10 bases; junction bases outside the gene matches: 17. This CDR3 comprises 15 residues. The CDR3 sequence is CSAGAGGGGFREQFF. The CDR3 coding sequence is TGCAGTGCCGGGGCCGGGGGGGGCGGTTTCAGGGAGCAGTTCTTC.

The rearrangement links TRBV6-5 to TRBJ2-1; D might be TRBD1 or TRBD2, each matching 5 bases. The V gene lost 0 bases and the J gene lost 2 bases, with 11 bases spanning the gap. Germline CDR1 and CDR2: MNHEY and SVGAGI. The CDR3 is 16 amino acids. CDR3 nucleotide sequence: TGTGCCAGCAGTTACTCGAGGGGTGAGACCTACAATGAGCAGTTCTTC. Its translation: CASSYSRGETYNEQFF.

This clonotype was seen more than once but under ten times. V is TRBV7-8 and J is TRBJ2-5; TRBD1 might be the D (6 bases). Germline V gives CDR1 SGHVS, CDR2 FQNEAQ. CDR3 length: 13 residues. V was clipped by 6 bases and J by 4 bases, with 12 bases between them. The CDR3 nucleotides are TGTGCCAGCAGTCAACAGGGTGGAGAGACCCAGTACTTC. It translates to CASSQQGGETQYF.

This rearrangement joins TRBV20-1 to TRBJ2-1, with 11 nucleotides matching TRBD2. This CDR3 spans 14 amino acids. V lost 6 bases to trimming and J lost 8 bases; unmatched junction nucleotides: 9. CDR1 is DFQATT, CDR2 SNEGSKA, per germline (reference sequence). This chain's CDR3 is CSASRTSGSDEQFF. The CDR3 region has the DNA TGCAGTGCCAGCCGAACTAGCGGGAGTGATGAGCAGTTCTTC.

The chain carries TRBV28 and TRBJ2-1; 11 bases fit TRBD2. This CDR3 comprises 17 residues. Germline V gives CDR1 MDHEN, CDR2 SYDVKM. V lost 8 bases and J lost 6; bases outside the gene matches: 15. CDR3 nucleotides: TGTGCCAGCTACCACAGCTATGGGACTAGCGGAACCAATGAGCAGTTCTTC. Protein: CASYHSYGTSGTNEQFF.

V is TRBV6-5 and J is TRBJ2-2; 10 bases fit TRBD1. The V segment lost 0 bases and the J segment 4 bases; nucleotides outside the gene matches: 5. Germline CDR1 and CDR2: MNHEY and SVGAGI. There are 17 residues in the CDR3. The chain's CDR3 is CASSYSRRDRGTGELFF. CDR3 nucleotides: TGTGCCAGCAGTTACTCGAGAAGGGACAGGGGCACCGGGGAGCTGTTTTTT.

This clonotype was counted at least ten times. CDR3 in amino acids: CASSLGGQAFGEQFF. In DNA, the CDR3 is TGTGCCAGCAGCCTGGGGGGACAGGCGTTCGGTGAGCAGTTCTTC. The V gene is TRBV7-3, the J gene TRBJ2-1; 8 positions match TRBD1. CDR1 and CDR2 (germline): SGHTA, FQGTGA. This CDR3 has 15 residues. V dropped 5 bases and J dropped 9; count of bases not matched to a gene: 12.

The chain couples TRBV11-2 to TRBJ2-7; the match to TRBD2 covers 14 bases. The CDR3 loop spans 19 amino acids. After removal of 6 bases from V and 9 bases from J, the junction contained 22 bases not matched to a gene. Germline CDR1 is SGHAT and CDR2 is FQNNGV. CDR3 in amino acids: CASSFTGTSGSRIATRQYF. The CDR3 DNA sequence: TGTGCCAGCAGTTTCACCGGGACTAGCGGGAGCCGAATAGCTACGAGGCAGTACTTC.

This clonotype was seen only a few times. The rearrangement joins TRBV4-1 to TRBJ1-4; TRBD1 might be the D (5 bases). CDR1 and CDR2 (germline): MGHRA, YSYEKL. The CDR3 totals 16 residues. Trimming stripped 0 bases from V and 5 bases from J, with 13 bases between. The CDR3 bases are TGCGCCAGCAGCCAAGATCCGGGACGGCAAAATGAAAAACTGTTTTTT. Translated: CASSQDPGRQNEKLFF.

CDR3 nucleotides: TGTGCCAGCAGACTTAAAGGGGAGGGGGCGTGGGGTCGTAGGCTCTACGAGCAGTACTTC. It translates to CASRLKGEGAWGRRLYEQYF. The chain is built from TRBV2 and TRBJ2-7; TRBD1 or TRBD2 may be the D gene (7 bases each). Germline V CDR1 and CDR2: SNHLY, FYNNEI. This CDR3 is 20 amino acids long. V lost 6 bases, J lost 3 bases, and 33 bases lay in between.

The chain employs TRBV11-2 and TRBJ2-2; 7 nucleotides match TRBD1. The CDR3 length is 15 residues. From germline, CDR1 is SGHAT and CDR2 FQNNGV. Unmatched junction bases numbered 6, after V lost 7 bases and J lost 1 base. The CDR3 DNA is TGTGCCAGCATCGCGGACAGGCGGAACACCGGGGAGCTGTTTTTT. It specifies CASIADRRNTGELFF.

In its sample, this clonotype was seen a few times. This chain uses TRBV12-3 or TRBV12-4 with TRBJ1-2; a possible D gene is TRBD1 (6 bases). The CDR3 sequence is 13 residues long. V was pared by 1 base and J by 4 bases, with 7 bases between. The CDR3 DNA follows: TGTGCCAGCAGTTTAGAACAGGGCTATGGCTACACCTTC. This codes for CASSLEQGYGYTF.

This clonotype was seen a handful of times. V and J are TRBV20-1 and TRBJ2-3; 11 bases match TRBD2. Germline CDR1 reads DFQATT; CDR2 reads SNEGSKA (reference sequence). The CDR3 is 15 residues long. The ends lost 6 bases at V and 2 bases at J; junction bases unmatched: 7. The CDR3, as DNA: TGCAGTGCGAAGACTAGCGGGACTCCCACAGATACGCAGTATTTT. Protein: CSAKTSGTPTDTQYF.

This clonotype was seen ten or more times. The CDR3 is CASSRDRGREQYF. CDR3 DNA sequence: TGTGCCAGCAGCCGGGACAGGGGTAGGGAGCAGTACTTC. The chain couples TRBV27 to TRBJ2-7; 10 bases are shared with TRBD1. The CDR3 consists of 13 residues. Germline CDR1 MNHEY, CDR2 SMNVEV (reference sequence). The trim removed 6 bases at V and 7 bases at J, leaving 6 bases unmatched.

This clonotype came up a few times. V usage is TRBV20-1 and J usage is TRBJ2-7; no clear D. V dropped 0 bases and J dropped 0 bases, with 9 bases sitting between them. This CDR3 has 14 residues. Germline CDR1 reads DFQATT; CDR2 reads SNEGSKA (reference sequence). The CDR3 DNA sequence: TGCAGTGCTAGAGATCCGCAGAGCTCCTACGAGCAGTACTTC. This sequence encodes CSARDPQSSYEQYF.

V gene TRBV20-1 combines with J gene TRBJ2-3; 8 bases fit TRBD2. CDR3 length: 15 amino acids. Germline V gene sequence: CDR1 DFQATT, CDR2 SNEGSKA (reference sequence). The J segment lost 2 bases and the V segment lost 5 bases, leaving 9 bases of the junction unmatched. This chain's CDR3 is CSASQSGRNTDTQYF. CDR3 sequence (DNA): TGCAGTGCTTCACAAAGCGGGAGAAACACAGATACGCAGTATTTT.

This clonotype was seen a few times. V is TRBV19 and J is TRBJ2-1; tentatively, D is TRBD1 or TRBD2 (5 bases each). Germline loops: CDR1 LNHDA, CDR2 SQIVND (reference sequence). The CDR3 is made up of 15 amino acids. Deletions cut 0 bases from V and 6 bases from J, with 12 bases between. The CDR3: CASSIDGGRPNEQFF. The CDR3 region has the DNA TGTGCCAGTAGTATAGATGGGGGACGGCCCAATGAGCAGTTCTTC.

There are a few counts of this clonotype. The chain links TRBV20-1 to TRBJ2-3; 15 bases match TRBD2. CDR3 length: 15 amino acids. Germline-derived CDR1 and CDR2 are DFQATT and SNEGSKA (reference sequence). The CDR3 sequence: CSEKGLAGGTDTQYF. Here the CDR3 DNA reads TGCAGCGAGAAGGGACTAGCGGGAGGAACAGATACGCAGTATTTT.